These 8 T cell receptor beta chains share one sample of origin, sequenced in a study of T cells in Graves' hyperthyroidism and ophthalmopathy. TCR beta CDR3 regions were amplified from RNA transcripts. First-round RT-PCR targeting the TCR CDR3 was performed with the HTBI primer set. MiXCR, applied by TCRdb to the multiplex PCR reads, yields one record per CDR3 protein. The sample shows a few hundred thousand distinct CDR3 sequences, about 25% of them seen only once. Input material: blood. The receptors were gathered from a man aged 45-60 years with Graves' hyperthyroidism.

The gene calls are TRBV28 and TRBJ2-1; TRBD1 is a possible D gene (6 bases). The CDR3 runs 12 residues. V dropped 6 bases and J dropped 7 bases, with 10 bases sitting between them. Germline assignment: CDR1 MDHEN and CDR2 SYDVKM. CDR3: CASRQGGNEQFF. The CDR3 nucleotides read TGTGCCAGCAGGCAAGGGGGTAATGAGCAGTTCTTC. Based on the CDR3 plus reference TRBV28 and TRBJ2-1, the full variable domain is DVKVTQSSRYLVKRTGEKVFLECVQDMDHENMFWYRQDPGLGLRLIYFSYDVKMKEKGDIPEGYSVSREKKERFSLILESASTNQTSMYLCASRQGGNEQFFGPGTRLTVL.

The table lists this clonotype with a few counts. The rearrangement uses TRBV2 and TRBJ2-1; 14 bases line up with TRBD2. Germline V gene sequence: CDR1 SNHLY, CDR2 FYNNEI. The CDR3 is 15 amino acids. V gave up 7 bases and J gave up 9 bases; unmatched junction bases: 8. The CDR3 bases are TGTGCCAGCACGAAGGGACTAGCGGGAGTTGGTGAGCAGTTCTTC. Translated, it gives CASTKGLAGVGEQFF.

V usage is TRBV24-1 and J usage is TRBJ2-3; the match to TRBD2 covers 7 bases. The ends lost 4 bases at V and 1 base at J; junction bases unmatched: 4. CDR3 size: 15 residues. Per germline, CDR1 KGHDR and CDR2 SFDVKD. CDR3 region: CATSDRAGGTDTQYF. Here the CDR3 DNA reads TGTGCCACCAGTGACAGGGCGGGAGGCACAGATACGCAGTATTTT.

Ten or more counts support this clonotype. This chain connects TRBV11-2 to TRBJ2-3; the match to TRBD1 covers 9 bases. V dropped 5 bases and J dropped 4; count of bases not matched to a gene: 13. CDR3 length equals 17 residues. Germline V lookup: CDR1 SGHAT, CDR2 FQNNGV. CDR3 residues: CASSPLLRGQGADTQYF. CDR3 sequence (DNA): TGTGCCAGCAGCCCCCTACTCCGGGGACAGGGTGCAGATACGCAGTATTTT. Together with reference TRBV11-2 and TRBJ2-3, the CDR3 gives the full variable domain: EAGVAQSPRYKIIEKRQSVAFWCNPISGHATLYWYQQILGQGPKLLIQFQNNGVVDDSQLPKDRFSAERLKGVDSTLKIQPAKLEDSAVYLCASSPLLRGQGADTQYFGPGTRLTVL.

This clonotype was recorded a few times. CDR3 DNA sequence: TGTGCTAGTGGTTTGTCACCGAACACCGGGGAGCTGTTTTTT. Translated: CASGLSPNTGELFF. This rearrangement joins TRBV12-5 to TRBJ2-2; D gene ambiguous. V shed 2 bases and J shed 0 bases, with 4 bases lying between them. Germline V CDR1 and CDR2: LGHNT, FRNRAP. The CDR3 extends over 14 amino acids. The whole variable domain, remainder taken from reference TRBV12-5 and TRBJ2-2, is DARVTQTPRHKVTEMGQEVTMRCQPILGHNTVFWYRQTMMQGLELLAYFRNRAPLDDSGMPKDRFSAEMPDATLATLKIQPSEPRDSAVYFCASGLSPNTGELFFGEGSRLTVL.

The chain is built from TRBV3-1 and TRBJ2-5; the D gene is possibly TRBD2 (6 bases). Trimming stripped 7 bases from V and 5 bases from J, with 17 bases between. The CDR3 is 14 residues long. Germline CDR1 is LGHDT and CDR2 is YNNKEL (reference sequence). CDR3 nucleotide sequence: TGTGCCAGCACCCGACGGGGGAGCGGGGAGACCCAGTACTTC. This codes for CASTRRGSGETQYF.

In its sample, this clonotype was seen a few times. The chain employs TRBV11-2 and TRBJ2-5; D is unclear. From germline, CDR1 is SGHAT and CDR2 FQNNGV. Trimming removed 3 bases at V and 5 bases at J, with 7 bases between. The CDR3 has 12 amino acids. CDR3 in DNA: TGTGCCAGCAGCTTTTATTCCGAGACCCAGTACTTC. As protein: CASSFYSETQYF.

V usage is TRBV7-3 and J usage is TRBJ2-1, with 9 nucleotides matching TRBD2. The CDR3 extends over 15 amino acids. V lost 4 bases, J lost 9 bases, and 10 bases stayed unmatched. The germline gives CDR1 SGHTA, CDR2 FQGTGA. Here the CDR3 reads CASSSGSDSGSEQFF. The CDR3 coding sequence is TGTGCCAGCAGCTCAGGGTCGGATAGCGGGAGTGAGCAGTTCTTC.